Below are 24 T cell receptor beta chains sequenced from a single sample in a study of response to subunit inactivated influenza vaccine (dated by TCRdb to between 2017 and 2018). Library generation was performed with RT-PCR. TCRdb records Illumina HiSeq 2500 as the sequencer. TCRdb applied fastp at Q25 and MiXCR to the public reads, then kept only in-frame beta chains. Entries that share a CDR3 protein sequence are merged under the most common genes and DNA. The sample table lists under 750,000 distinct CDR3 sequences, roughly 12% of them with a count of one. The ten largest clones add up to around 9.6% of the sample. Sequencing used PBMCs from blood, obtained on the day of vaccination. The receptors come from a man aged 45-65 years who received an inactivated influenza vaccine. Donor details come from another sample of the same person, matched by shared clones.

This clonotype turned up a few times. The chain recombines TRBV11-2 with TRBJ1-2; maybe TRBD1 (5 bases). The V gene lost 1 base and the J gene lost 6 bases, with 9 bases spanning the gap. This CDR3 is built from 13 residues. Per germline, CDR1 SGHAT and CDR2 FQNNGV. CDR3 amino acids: CASSLGPRDGYTF. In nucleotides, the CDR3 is TGTGCCAGCAGCTTAGGGCCCAGGGATGGCTACACCTTC.

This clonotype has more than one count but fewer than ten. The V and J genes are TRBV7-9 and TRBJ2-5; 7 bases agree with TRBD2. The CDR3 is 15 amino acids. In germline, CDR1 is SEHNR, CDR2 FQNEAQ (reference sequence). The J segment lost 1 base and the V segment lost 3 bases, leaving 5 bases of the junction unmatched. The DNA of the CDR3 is TGTGCCAGCAGCTTTGCGGGAGTAATCCAAGAGACCCAGTACTTC. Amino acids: CASSFAGVIQETQYF.

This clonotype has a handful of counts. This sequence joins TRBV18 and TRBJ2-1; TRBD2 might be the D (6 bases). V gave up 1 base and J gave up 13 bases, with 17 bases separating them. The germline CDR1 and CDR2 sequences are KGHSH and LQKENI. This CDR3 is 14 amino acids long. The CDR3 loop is CASSPLTSQTRQFF. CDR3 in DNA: TGTGCCAGCTCACCACTAACTAGCCAGACGCGTCAGTTCTTC.

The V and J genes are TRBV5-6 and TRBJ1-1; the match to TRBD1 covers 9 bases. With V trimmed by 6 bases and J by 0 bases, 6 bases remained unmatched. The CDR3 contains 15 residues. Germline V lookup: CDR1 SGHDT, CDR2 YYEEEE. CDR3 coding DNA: TGTGCCAGCACCCGGGGACAGGGCCTGAACACTGAAGCTTTCTTT. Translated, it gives CASTRGQGLNTEAFF. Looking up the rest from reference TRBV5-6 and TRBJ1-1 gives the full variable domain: DAGVTQSPTHLIKTRGQQVTLRCSPKSGHDTVSWYQQALGQGPQFIFQYYEEEERQRGNFPDRFSGHQFPNYSSELNVNALLLGDSALYLCASTRGQGLNTEAFFGQGTRLTVV.

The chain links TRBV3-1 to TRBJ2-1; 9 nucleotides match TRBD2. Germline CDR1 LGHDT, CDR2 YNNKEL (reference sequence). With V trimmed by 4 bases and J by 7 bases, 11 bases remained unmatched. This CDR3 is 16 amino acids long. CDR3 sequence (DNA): TGTGCCAGCAGCCCCACCCGCGGGGGGGCTTATAATGAGCAGTTCTTC. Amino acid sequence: CASSPTRGGAYNEQFF.

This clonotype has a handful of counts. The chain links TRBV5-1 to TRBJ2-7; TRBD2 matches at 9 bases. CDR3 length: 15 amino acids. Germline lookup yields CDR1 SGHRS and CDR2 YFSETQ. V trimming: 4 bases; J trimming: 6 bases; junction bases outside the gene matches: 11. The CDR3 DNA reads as TGCGCCAGCAGCCATGGGCTAGCGGGATTTCGCGAGCAGTACTTC. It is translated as CASSHGLAGFREQYF.

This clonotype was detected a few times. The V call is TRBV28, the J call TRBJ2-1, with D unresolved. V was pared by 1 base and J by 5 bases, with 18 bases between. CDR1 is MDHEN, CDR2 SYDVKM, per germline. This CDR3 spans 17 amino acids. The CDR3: CASSLYPALRQNNEQFF. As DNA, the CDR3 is TGTGCCAGCAGTTTATACCCCGCGTTGCGGCAGAACAATGAGCAGTTCTTC. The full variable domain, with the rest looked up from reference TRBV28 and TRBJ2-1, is DVKVTQSSRYLVKRTGEKVFLECVQDMDHENMFWYRQDPGLGLRLIYFSYDVKMKEKGDIPEGYSVSREKKERFSLILESASTNQTSMYLCASSLYPALRQNNEQFFGPGTRLTVL.

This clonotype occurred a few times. This CDR3 reads CASSPPIGGGLNRETQYF. The CDR3 region has the DNA TGTGCCAGCTCACCACCGATAGGCGGGGGGCTAAATCGAGAGACCCAGTACTTC. The gene calls are TRBV18 and TRBJ2-5; the match to TRBD2 covers 8 bases. With 0 bases clipped from V and 4 bases from J, the junction kept 13 bases outside the gene matches. CDR3 length: 18 amino acids. CDR1 is KGHSH and CDR2 is LQKENI in the germline V gene.

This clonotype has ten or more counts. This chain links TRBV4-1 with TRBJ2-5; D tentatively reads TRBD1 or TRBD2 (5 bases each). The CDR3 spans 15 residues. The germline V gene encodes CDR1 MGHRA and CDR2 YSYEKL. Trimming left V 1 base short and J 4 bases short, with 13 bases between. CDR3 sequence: CASSQVGAGRETQYF. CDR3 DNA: TGCGCCAGCAGCCAAGTCGGGGCAGGGAGAGAGACCCAGTACTTC.

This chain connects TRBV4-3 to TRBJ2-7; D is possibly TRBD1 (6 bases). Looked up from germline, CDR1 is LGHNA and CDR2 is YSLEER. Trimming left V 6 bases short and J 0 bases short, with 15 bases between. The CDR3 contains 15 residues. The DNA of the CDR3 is TGCGCCAGCAGTTTGGCCTGGGACAACTCCTACGAGCAGTACTTC. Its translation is CASSLAWDNSYEQYF.

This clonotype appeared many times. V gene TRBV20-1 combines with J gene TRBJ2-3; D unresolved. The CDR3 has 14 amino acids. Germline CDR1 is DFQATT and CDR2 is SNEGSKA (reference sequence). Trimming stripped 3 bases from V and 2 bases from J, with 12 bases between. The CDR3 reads CSARETLITDTQYF. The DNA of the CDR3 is TGCAGTGCTAGGGAGACTCTGATCACAGATACGCAGTATTTT.

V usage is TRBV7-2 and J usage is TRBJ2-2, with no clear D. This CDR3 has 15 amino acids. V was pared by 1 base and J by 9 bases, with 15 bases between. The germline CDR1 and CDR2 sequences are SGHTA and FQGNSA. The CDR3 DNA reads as TGTGCCAGCAGCTTAGTCTTATCCCTGGACCGGGAGCTGTTTTTT. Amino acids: CASSLVLSLDRELFF.

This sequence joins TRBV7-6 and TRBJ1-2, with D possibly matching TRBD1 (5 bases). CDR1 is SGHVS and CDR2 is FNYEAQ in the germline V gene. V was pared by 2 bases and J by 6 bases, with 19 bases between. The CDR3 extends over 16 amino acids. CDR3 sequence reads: CASSLTQGPRVNGYTF. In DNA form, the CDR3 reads TGTGCCAGCAGCTTAACTCAGGGTCCAAGGGTGAATGGCTACACCTTC.

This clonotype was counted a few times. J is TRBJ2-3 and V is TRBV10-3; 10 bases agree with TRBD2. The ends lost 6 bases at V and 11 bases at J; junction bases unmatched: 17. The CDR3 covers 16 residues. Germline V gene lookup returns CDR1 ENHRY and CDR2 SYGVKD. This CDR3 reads CAIRETSGPIDGGQYF. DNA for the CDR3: TGTGCCATCAGGGAGACTAGCGGGCCCATTGACGGAGGGCAGTATTTT.

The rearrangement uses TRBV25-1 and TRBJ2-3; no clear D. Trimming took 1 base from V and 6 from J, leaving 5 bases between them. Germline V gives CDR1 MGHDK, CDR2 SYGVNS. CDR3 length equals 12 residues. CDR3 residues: CASSELWDTQYF. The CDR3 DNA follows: TGTGCCAGCAGTGAATTGTGGGATACGCAGTATTTT.

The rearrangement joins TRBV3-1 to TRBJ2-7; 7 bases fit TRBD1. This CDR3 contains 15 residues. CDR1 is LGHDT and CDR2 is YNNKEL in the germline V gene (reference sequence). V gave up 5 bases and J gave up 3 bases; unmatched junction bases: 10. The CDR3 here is CASSSPGQIFYEQYF. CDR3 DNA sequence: TGTGCCAGCAGCTCCCCGGGACAGATATTCTACGAGCAGTACTTC.

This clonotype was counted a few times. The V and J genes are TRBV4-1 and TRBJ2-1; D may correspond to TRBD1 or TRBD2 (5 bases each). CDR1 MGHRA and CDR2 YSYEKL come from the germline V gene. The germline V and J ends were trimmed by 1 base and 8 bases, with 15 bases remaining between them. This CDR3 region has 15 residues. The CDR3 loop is CASSQVGGVKDEQFF. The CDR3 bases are TGCGCCAGCAGCCAAGTTGGGGGTGTTAAAGATGAGCAGTTCTTC.

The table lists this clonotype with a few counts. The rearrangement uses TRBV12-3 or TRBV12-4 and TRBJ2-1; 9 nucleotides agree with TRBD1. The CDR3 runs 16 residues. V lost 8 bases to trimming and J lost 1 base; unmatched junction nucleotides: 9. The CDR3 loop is CASGLNRGRSYNEQFF. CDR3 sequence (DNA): TGTGCCAGCGGACTCAACAGGGGGCGTTCCTACAATGAGCAGTTCTTC.

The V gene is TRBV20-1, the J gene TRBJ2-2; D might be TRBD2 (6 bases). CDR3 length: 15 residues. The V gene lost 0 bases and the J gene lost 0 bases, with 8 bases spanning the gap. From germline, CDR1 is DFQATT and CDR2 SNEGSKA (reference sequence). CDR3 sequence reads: CSARDGGTNTGELFF. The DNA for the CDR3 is TGCAGTGCTAGAGATGGCGGGACGAACACCGGGGAGCTGTTTTTT.

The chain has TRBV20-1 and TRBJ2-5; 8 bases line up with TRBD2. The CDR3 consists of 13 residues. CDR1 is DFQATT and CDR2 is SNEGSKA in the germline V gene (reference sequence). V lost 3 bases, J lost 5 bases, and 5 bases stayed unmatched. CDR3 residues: CSARDGGAETQYF. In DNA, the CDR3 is TGCAGTGCTAGGGACGGGGGGGCTGAGACCCAGTACTTC.

The CDR3 region has the DNA TGTGCCAGCAGCCATAGGTGGAACGCAGATACGCAGTATTTT. Amino acids: CASSHRWNADTQYF. This chain connects TRBV3-1 to TRBJ2-3, with D unclear. Germline CDR1 is LGHDT and CDR2 is YNNKEL (reference sequence). V dropped 3 bases and J dropped 4 bases, with 11 bases sitting between them. The CDR3 totals 14 residues.

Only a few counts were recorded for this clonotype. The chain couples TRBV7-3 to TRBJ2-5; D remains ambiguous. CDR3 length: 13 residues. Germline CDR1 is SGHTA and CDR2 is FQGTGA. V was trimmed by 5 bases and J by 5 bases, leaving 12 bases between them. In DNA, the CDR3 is TGTGCCAGCAGCCCCCAGAATTGGGAGACCCAGTACTTC. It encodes CASSPQNWETQYF.

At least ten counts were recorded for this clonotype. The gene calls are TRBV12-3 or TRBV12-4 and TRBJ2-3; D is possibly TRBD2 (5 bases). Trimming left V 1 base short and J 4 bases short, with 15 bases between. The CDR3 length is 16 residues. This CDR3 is CASSLGQRIVPDTQYF. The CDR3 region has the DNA TGTGCCAGCAGTTTAGGCCAGCGGATCGTCCCAGATACGCAGTATTTT.

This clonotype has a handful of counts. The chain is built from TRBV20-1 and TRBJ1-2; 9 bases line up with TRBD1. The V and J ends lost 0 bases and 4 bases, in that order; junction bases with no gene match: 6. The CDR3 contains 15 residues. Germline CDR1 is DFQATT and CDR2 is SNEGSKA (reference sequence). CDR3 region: CSARDTGGASYGYTF. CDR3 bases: TGCAGTGCTAGAGATACAGGGGGCGCCTCCTATGGCTACACCTTC.